This TCR beta chain was observed in a study of blood T cell repertoires in COVID-19. Some clones are missing from TCRdb's copy, which holds only in-frame ones; the method was immunoSEQ multiplex PCR. The table lists around 140,000 clones, about 80% of them singletons. The CDR3 has 13 residues. Between the trimmed V and J ends, which lost 1 base and 5 bases, there was a span of 6 bases. Germline CDR1 KGHSH, CDR2 LQKENI. The chain recombines TRBV18 with TRBJ2-1; a possible D gene is TRBD2 (5 bases). The source of this sequence is a man aged 35-49 years with acute COVID-19. The specimen was PBMCs or T cells enriched from blood (not recorded which). CDR3 bases: TGTGCCAGCTCACCACTGCGGGACAATGAGCAGTTCTTC. It specifies CASSPLRDNEQFF.